One and the same sample provided the 23 T cell receptor beta chains below, sequenced in a study of cytomegalovirus exposure and HLA in healthy donors. The PCR made use of 60 Vbeta and 13 Jbeta primers. This table comes from immunoSEQ multiplex PCR, and its TCRdb copy is limited to in-frame clones, with some not included. The sample has over 100,000 clones, around three quarters seen once. The sequencing input was PBMCs. The receptors were sampled from a female donor in good health and CMV-seronegative.

The rearrangement uses TRBV7-9 and TRBJ2-4; maybe TRBD1 (5 bases). This CDR3 is built from 17 residues. Between the trimmed V and J ends, which lost 4 bases and 0 bases, there was a span of 16 bases. Germline CDR1 reads SEHNR; CDR2 reads FQNEAQ (reference sequence). The CDR3 DNA follows: TGTGCCAGCAGCTCAGTAGACAGACACTTAGCCAAAAACATTCAGTACTTC. Protein product: CASSSVDRHLAKNIQYF.

V is TRBV14 and J is TRBJ2-7, with D maybe TRBD1 (6 bases). CDR1 and CDR2 (germline): SGHDN, FVKESK. This CDR3 has 16 residues. Trimming pared 1 base from V and 2 bases from J, leaving 15 bases between. In nucleotides, the CDR3 is TGTGCCAGCAGCCAAGCAAGGGGGTCCTTCACCTACGAGCAGTACTTC. This codes for CASSQARGSFTYEQYF.

This chain links TRBV29-1 with TRBJ1-1; TRBD1 aligns across 9 bases. The CDR3 runs 11 residues. CDR1 and CDR2 from the germline V gene are SQVTM and ANQGSEA. J was trimmed by 8 bases and V by 7 bases; bases with no gene match: 5. The CDR3 nucleotides read TGCAGCGCCACAGGGGGCTCGGAAGCTTTCTTT. Protein product: CSATGGSEAFF.

The CDR3 region is CASSLRGGATDTQYF. The CDR3 region has the DNA TGTGCCAGCAGCTTACGGGGGGGCGCAACAGATACGCAGTATTTT. The genes are TRBV5-6 and TRBJ2-3; 8 positions agree with TRBD2. V lost 2 bases to trimming and J lost 3 bases; unmatched junction nucleotides: 5. CDR1 is SGHDT, CDR2 YYEEEE, per germline. The CDR3 has 15 amino acids.

The gene calls are TRBV5-1 and TRBJ2-3; perhaps TRBD2 as D (7 bases). The V end was cut by 0 bases, the J end by 5 bases, with 13 bases between. The CDR3 totals 15 residues. Germline V CDR1 and CDR2: SGHRS, YFSETQ. The CDR3 coding sequence is TGCGCCAGCAGCTTGGCTCGGGGGGCGGGAGATACGCAGTATTTT. Encoded protein: CASSLARGAGDTQYF.

V gene TRBV4-1 combines with J gene TRBJ1-2, with D hard to call. The CDR3 is 15 residues long. Trimming cost V 0 bases and J 8 bases, with 16 bases left between them. Germline CDR1 MGHRA, CDR2 YSYEKL. CDR3 loop: CASSQDMAAQRGYTF. The CDR3 DNA reads TGCGCCAGCAGCCAAGATATGGCGGCTCAGCGGGGCTACACCTTC.

This chain links TRBV19 with TRBJ2-3; 11 nucleotides agree with TRBD2. The V gene end was trimmed by 5 bases and the J gene end by 4 bases; junction bases not matched to a gene: 2. Germline loops: CDR1 LNHDA, CDR2 SQIVND (reference sequence). This CDR3 contains 14 residues. For the CDR3, the DNA is TGTGCCAGTAGTGGACTAGCGGGCCCAGATACGCAGTATTTT. This encodes CASSGLAGPDTQYF. The full variable domain, in which reference TRBV19 and TRBJ2-3 provide the parts outside the CDR3, is DGGITQSPKYLFRKEGQNVTLSCEQNLNHDAMYWYRQDPGQGLRLIYYSQIVNDFQKGDIAEGYSVSREKKESFPLTVTSAQKNPTAFYLCASSGLAGPDTQYFGPGTRLTVL.

This chain connects TRBV18 to TRBJ2-7, with 8 positions matching TRBD2. Germline lookup yields CDR1 KGHSH and CDR2 LQKENI. With 3 bases clipped from V and 5 bases from J, the junction kept 6 bases outside the gene matches. The length of the CDR3 is 14 residues. As DNA, the CDR3 is TGTGCCAGCTCACCGGGACTAGAAACCCACGAGCAGTACTTC. It codes for CASSPGLETHEQYF.

The chain is built from TRBV9 and TRBJ2-2; a possible D gene is TRBD1 (5 bases). Trimming took off 0 bases at V and 5 bases at J, with 11 bases between the two ends. The germline V gene encodes CDR1 SGDLS and CDR2 YYNGEE. The CDR3 is 15 amino acids. CDR3 nucleotide sequence: TGTGCCAGCAGCGTAGGTCAGGGTGGGACCGGGGAGCTGTTTTTT. Translated: CASSVGQGGTGELFF.

As regards this clone: The same CDR3 is also encoded by other DNA sequences in this sample. The V gene is TRBV18, the J gene TRBJ1-1; D ambiguous. The CDR3 totals 14 residues. Trimming took off 0 bases at V and 0 bases at J, with 5 bases between the two ends. Looked up from germline, CDR1 is KGHSH and CDR2 is LQKENI. Written as DNA, the CDR3 is TGTGCCAGCTCACCACCTTCGGTGAACACTGAAGCTTTCTTT. Its protein is CASSPPSVNTEAFF.

The rearrangement joins TRBV27 to TRBJ1-6; TRBD1 aligns across 8 bases. Trimming removed 8 bases from V and 9 bases from J; junction bases left unmatched: 3. The CDR3 length is 12 residues. The V gene's germline CDR1 is MNHEY and CDR2 SMNVEV (reference sequence). CDR3 amino acids: CASHTGGSPLHF. CDR3 DNA sequence: TGTGCCAGCCACACAGGGGGTTCACCCCTCCACTTT.

This rearrangement joins TRBV13 to TRBJ2-3, with D perhaps matching TRBD2 (7 bases). The V gene lost 2 bases and the J gene lost 6 bases, with 15 bases spanning the gap. Germline-derived CDR1 and CDR2 are PRHDT and FYEKMQ (reference sequence). CDR3 length: 15 residues. CDR3 in amino acids: CASSLRGGVWDTQYF. The CDR3 DNA follows: TGTGCCAGCAGCTTAAGGGGGGGGGTTTGGGATACGCAGTATTTT.

The V and J genes are TRBV27 and TRBJ1-6; D ambiguous. CDR1 is MNHEY and CDR2 is SMNVEV in the germline V gene (reference sequence). The CDR3 totals 20 residues. The germline V and J ends were trimmed by 6 bases and 0 bases, with 24 bases remaining between them. CDR3 sequence: CASSFGYAGIWPSYNSPLHF. CDR3 nucleotide sequence: TGTGCCAGCAGCTTCGGGTACGCGGGAATATGGCCCTCCTATAATTCACCCCTCCACTTT.

The chain has TRBV19 and TRBJ2-3, with TRBD2 as a possible D gene (7 bases). CDR1 LNHDA and CDR2 SQIVND come from the germline V gene (reference sequence). The germline V and J ends were trimmed by 8 bases and 1 base, with 19 bases remaining between them. CDR3 length equals 16 residues. CDR3: CASSRGFTSGTDTQYF. CDR3 bases: TGTGCCAGTTCAAGGGGGTTTACTAGCGGCACAGATACGCAGTATTTT.

The V gene is TRBV7-2, the J gene TRBJ2-3; 10 bases are shared with TRBD2. This CDR3 has 16 residues. V shed 6 bases and J 2 bases; nucleotides not matched to a gene: 8. The germline gives CDR1 SGHTA, CDR2 FQGNSA. CDR3 amino acids: CASRKTLAGDTDTQYF. The CDR3 DNA reads TGTGCCAGCAGGAAGACCCTAGCGGGGGACACAGATACGCAGTATTTT.

The rearrangement links TRBV5-4 to TRBJ1-2; D might be TRBD1 (5 bases). V lost 0 bases and J 7 bases, leaving 13 bases between the germline ends. From germline, CDR1 is SGHNT and CDR2 YYREEE (reference sequence). This CDR3 region has 14 residues. The CDR3 loop is CASSLVSTQGGYTF. Written as DNA, the CDR3 is TGTGCCAGCAGCTTGGTGTCGACCCAGGGTGGCTACACCTTC.

This sequence joins TRBV13 and TRBJ2-7; TRBD2 is a possible D gene (5 bases). Germline V CDR1 and CDR2: PRHDT, FYEKMQ (reference sequence). Trimming stripped 5 bases from V and 4 bases from J, with 24 bases between. This CDR3 has 17 residues. CDR3 DNA: TGTGCCAGCAGCCGACTGGACTTGGGTAGTATCCGGTACGAGCAGTACTTC. Protein product: CASSRLDLGSIRYEQYF. The full variable domain, with the rest looked up from reference TRBV13 and TRBJ2-7, is AAGVIQSPRHLIKEKRETATLKCYPIPRHDTVYWYQQGPGQDPQFLISFYEKMQSDKGSIPDRFSAQQFSDYHSELNMSSLELGDSALYFCASSRLDLGSIRYEQYFGPGTRLTVT.

CDR3: CASSLGQLNEKLFF. In nucleotides, the CDR3 is TGTGCCAGCAGTTTGGGGCAGCTAAATGAAAAACTGTTTTTT. V gene TRBV6-6 combines with J gene TRBJ1-4; D possibly corresponds to TRBD1 (5 bases). This CDR3 spans 14 amino acids. Germline V gene lookup returns CDR1 MNHNY and CDR2 SVGAGI (reference sequence). V was trimmed by 4 bases and J by 5 bases, leaving 11 bases between them.

This clone has just one count. J is TRBJ1-2 and V is TRBV7-2, with D maybe TRBD1 (6 bases). Germline CDR1 is SGHTA and CDR2 is FQGNSA. With 5 bases removed from V and 2 bases from J, the gap between germline ends came to 15 bases. There are 15 residues in the CDR3. CDR3 DNA sequence: TGTGCCAGCAGCCCAACAGGGCCCCCCAACTATGGCTACACCTTC. Protein sequence: CASSPTGPPNYGYTF.

The chain links TRBV5-4 to TRBJ2-4; tentatively, D is TRBD1 (6 bases). The CDR3 is 14 residues long. V was trimmed by 7 bases and J by 10 bases, leaving 21 bases between them. Germline V gene data show CDR1 as SGHNT and CDR2 as YYREEE (reference sequence). The CDR3 is CASGPQGQGDIQYF. The CDR3 DNA follows: TGTGCCAGCGGACCCCAGGGGCAGGGAGATATTCAGTACTTC. Full variable domain (missing parts from reference TRBV5-4 and TRBJ2-4): ETGVTQSPTHLIKTRGQQVTLRCSSQSGHNTVSWYQQALGQGPQFIFQYYREEENGRGNFPPRFSGLQFPNYSSELNVNALELDDSALYLCASGPQGQGDIQYFGAGTRLSVL.

The rearrangement joins TRBV10-3 to TRBJ2-4; tentatively, D is TRBD1 (6 bases). The CDR3 contains 14 residues. Trimming removed 2 bases at V and 2 bases at J, with 7 bases between. Germline V gene data show CDR1 as ENHRY and CDR2 as SYGVKD. CDR3 nucleotides: TGTGCCATCAGTGAGACAGGGCCCAAAAACATTCAGTACTTC. It translates to CAISETGPKNIQYF.

The genes are TRBV6-5 and TRBJ2-7; D is ambiguous. The CDR3 is made up of 15 amino acids. Trimming cost V 0 bases and J 0 bases, with 9 bases left between them. Germline V gives CDR1 MNHEY, CDR2 SVGAGI. The CDR3 region has the DNA TGTGCCAGCAGTTACTCCGAGAGTTCCTCCTACGAGCAGTACTTC. This gives the protein CASSYSESSSYEQYF.

This clone was counted only a few times. The CDR3 sequence: CAWSVEGRQPQHF. The CDR3 nucleotides read TGTGCCTGGAGTGTCGAGGGAAGGCAGCCCCAGCATTTT. The chain employs TRBV30 and TRBJ1-5; D uncertain. Germline V CDR1 and CDR2: GTSNPN, SVGIG (reference sequence). V gave up 0 bases and J gave up 7 bases, with 10 bases separating them. This CDR3 is built from 13 residues.